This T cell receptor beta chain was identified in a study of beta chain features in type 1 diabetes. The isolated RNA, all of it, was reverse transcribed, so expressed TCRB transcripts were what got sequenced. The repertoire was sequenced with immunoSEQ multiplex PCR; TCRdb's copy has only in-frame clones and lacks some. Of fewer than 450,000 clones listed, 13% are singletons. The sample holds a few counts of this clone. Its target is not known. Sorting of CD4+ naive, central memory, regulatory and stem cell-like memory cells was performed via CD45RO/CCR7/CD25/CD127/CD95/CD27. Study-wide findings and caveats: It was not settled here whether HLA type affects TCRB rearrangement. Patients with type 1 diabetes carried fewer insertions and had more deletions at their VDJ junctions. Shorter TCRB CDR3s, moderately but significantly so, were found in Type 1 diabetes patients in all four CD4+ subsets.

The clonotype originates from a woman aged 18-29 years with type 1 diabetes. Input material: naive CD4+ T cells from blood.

For the CDR3, the DNA is TGTGCCAGCAGCTTAGGTACTAGCGGGAGGAATAATATGAGGGAGCAGTACTTC. This codes for CASSLGTSGRNNMREQYF. The chain joins TRBV7-9 to TRBJ2-7, with 12 positions matching TRBD2. The germline gives CDR1 SEHNR, CDR2 FQNEAQ (reference sequence). V lost 1 base, J lost 7 bases, and 14 bases stayed unmatched. This CDR3 comprises 18 residues. Filled out from reference TRBV7-9 and TRBJ2-7, the complete variable domain reads DTGVSQNPRHKITKRGQNVTFRCDPISEHNRLYWYRQTLGQGPEFLTYFQNEAQLEKSRLLSDRFSAERPKGSFSTLEIQRTEQGDSAMYLCASSLGTSGRNNMREQYFGPGTRLTVT.